This T cell receptor (beta chain) was sequenced in a study of blood T cell repertoires in COVID-19. Clones were sequenced by immunoSEQ multiplex PCR, and TCRdb holds only the in-frame ones, with some missing. Altogether 200,000 to 250,000 clones are present, 88% being singletons, with the ten largest covering around 17%. Germline CDR1 reads KGHSH; CDR2 reads LQKENI. The CDR3 is 13 amino acids. V was clipped by 3 bases and J by 7 bases, with 13 bases between them. The sequence derives from a man in his forties or fifties with COVID-19, enrolled during active disease. The chain uses TRBV18 and TRBJ2-7, with D uncertain. Input material: peripheral blood. CDR3 loop: CASSPDEAEEQYF. The DNA of the CDR3 is TGTGCCAGCTCACCCGACGAGGCCGAGGAGCAGTACTTC.